These T cell receptor beta chains were read from a single sample in a study of T cells in Graves' hyperthyroidism and ophthalmopathy. From the multiplex PCR reads, TCRdb called clonotypes with MiXCR, one entry per CDR3 protein. The table records about 740,000 distinct CDR3 sequences, around 15% of them present only once. The sample was blood. The receptors derive from a woman aged 18-29 years with Graves' hyperthyroidism. Each CDR3 is given with its conserved first and last residue. A D gene is named only where the DNA matches it firmly. A clone size is listed for some rows: how often the clone was seen (once, few, many), or a class if it is expanded.

CDR3 protein: CSAERGDTIYF
CDR3 DNA: TGCAGTGCAGAGCGGGGGGACACCATATATTTT
CDR3 length: 11
clone size: many
D gene: -
J gene: TRBJ1-3
V gene: TRBV20-1

CDR3 protein: CASRSQGVATEAFF
CDR3 DNA: TGTGCCAGCAGATCACAGGGGGTAGCCACTGAAGCTTTCTTT
CDR3 length: 14
clone size: few
D gene: TRBD1
J gene: TRBJ1-1
V gene: TRBV6-1

CDR3 protein: CASSYEGGRWTGELFF
CDR3 DNA: TGTGCCAGCAGTTACGAGGGTGGCCGGTGGACCGGGGAGCTGTTTTTT
CDR3 length: 16
clone size: few
D gene: -
J gene: TRBJ2-2
V gene: TRBV6-5

CDR3 protein: CAWNPGQGGNDEQFF
CDR3 DNA: TGTGCCTGGAATCCCGGGCAGGGGGGAAATGATGAGCAGTTCTTC
CDR3 length: 15
clone size: many
D gene: -
J gene: TRBJ2-1
V gene: TRBV30

CDR3 protein: CASSDPGQFTGNTIYF
CDR3 DNA: TGTGCCAGCAGTGATCCCGGACAGTTTACTGGAAACACCATATATTTT
CDR3 length: 16
clone size: many
D gene: -
J gene: TRBJ1-3
V gene: TRBV2

CDR3 protein: CASSHQGSTEAFF
CDR3 DNA: TGTGCCAGCAGCCACCAGGGGTCTACTGAAGCTTTCTTT
CDR3 length: 13
clone size: -
D gene: -
J gene: TRBJ1-1
V gene: TRBV3-1

CDR3 protein: CASSQGTGFGYEQYF
CDR3 DNA: TGCGCCAGCAGCCAAGGGACAGGGTTCGGCTACGAGCAGTACTTC
CDR3 length: 15
clone size: few
D gene: TRBD1
J gene: TRBJ2-7
V gene: TRBV7-2

CDR3 protein: CANSLYSGRFDTGELFF
CDR3 DNA: TGTGCCAACAGCCTATATAGCGGGAGGTTCGACACCGGGGAGCTGTTTTTT
CDR3 length: 17
clone size: once
D gene: TRBD2
J gene: TRBJ2-2
V gene: TRBV14

CDR3 protein: CASSYGGLHTEAFF
CDR3 DNA: TGTGCCAGCAGTTACGGGGGGCTGCACACTGAAGCTTTCTTT
CDR3 length: 14
clone size: few
D gene: -
J gene: TRBJ1-1
V gene: TRBV6-2/TRBV6-3

CDR3 protein: CASSQVMGSYGYTF
CDR3 DNA: TGTGCCAGCAGCCAAGTTATGGGGAGCTATGGCTACACCTTC
CDR3 length: 14
clone size: -
D gene: -
J gene: TRBJ1-2
V gene: TRBV14

CDR3 protein: CASSGERAGGETQYF
CDR3 DNA: TGTGCCAGCAGTGGGGAACGTGCGGGAGGAGAGACCCAGTACTTC
CDR3 length: 15
clone size: few
D gene: TRBD2
J gene: TRBJ2-5
V gene: TRBV2

CDR3 protein: CASSQDGQGGPETFF
CDR3 DNA: TGTGCCAGCAGCCAAGACGGACAGGGGGGACCTGAAACTTTCTTT
CDR3 length: 15
clone size: few
D gene: TRBD1
J gene: TRBJ1-1
V gene: TRBV3-1

CDR3 protein: CASSLEGGQNQPQHF
CDR3 DNA: TGTGCCAGCAGCTTAGAGGGGGGCCAAAATCAGCCCCAGCATTTT
CDR3 length: 15
clone size: many
D gene: -
J gene: TRBJ1-5
V gene: TRBV7-8

CDR3 protein: CSALTSGAYNEQFF
CDR3 DNA: TGCAGTGCTTTGACTAGCGGGGCATACAATGAGCAGTTCTTC
CDR3 length: 14
clone size: many
D gene: TRBD2
J gene: TRBJ2-1
V gene: TRBV20-1

CDR3 protein: CASGTGQSREKLFF
CDR3 DNA: TGTGCCAGCGGCACGGGACAGTCGAGGGAAAAACTGTTTTTT
CDR3 length: 14
clone size: many
D gene: TRBD1
J gene: TRBJ1-4
V gene: TRBV12-3/TRBV12-4

CDR3 protein: CASSLAGQGAGGYTF
CDR3 DNA: TGTGCCAGCAGCTTGGCCGGACAGGGGGCGGGAGGCTACACCTTC
CDR3 length: 15
clone size: -
D gene: TRBD1
J gene: TRBJ1-2
V gene: TRBV5-8

CDR3 protein: CSARDYRGGETQYF
CDR3 DNA: TGCAGTGCTAGAGATTACAGGGGTGGAGAGACCCAGTACTTC
CDR3 length: 14
clone size: -
D gene: TRBD1
J gene: TRBJ2-5
V gene: TRBV20-1

CDR3 protein: CASRGRGMNEQYF
CDR3 DNA: TGTGCCAGCAGGGGCAGGGGGATGAACGAGCAGTACTTC
CDR3 length: 13
clone size: many
D gene: TRBD1
J gene: TRBJ2-7
V gene: TRBV2

CDR3 protein: CASSSHTDTQYF
CDR3 DNA: TGTGCCAGCAGTTCGCACACAGATACGCAGTATTTT
CDR3 length: 12
clone size: many
D gene: -
J gene: TRBJ2-3
V gene: TRBV12-3/TRBV12-4

CDR3 protein: CASSAGHQNTGELFF
CDR3 DNA: TGTGCCAGCAGTGCTGGACACCAGAACACCGGGGAGCTGTTTTTT
CDR3 length: 15
clone size: -
D gene: -
J gene: TRBJ2-2
V gene: TRBV2

CDR3 protein: CASSHLWGGHTEAFF
CDR3 DNA: TGTGCCAGCAGCCATCTGTGGGGGGGGCACACTGAAGCTTTCTTT
CDR3 length: 15
clone size: many
D gene: -
J gene: TRBJ1-1
V gene: TRBV4-2

CDR3 protein: CASSAPGTGIEQYF
CDR3 DNA: TGCGCCAGCAGCGCTCCCGGGACAGGGATCGAGCAGTACTTC
CDR3 length: 14
clone size: few
D gene: TRBD1
J gene: TRBJ2-7
V gene: TRBV10-2

CDR3 protein: CASSLDRVGNTIYF
CDR3 DNA: TGTGCCAGCAGTTTAGACAGGGTCGGAAACACCATATATTTT
CDR3 length: 14
clone size: many
D gene: TRBD1
J gene: TRBJ1-3
V gene: TRBV28

CDR3 protein: CASSFVIGELFF
CDR3 DNA: TGTGCCAGCAGTTTCGTGATCGGGGAGCTGTTTTTT
CDR3 length: 12
clone size: many
D gene: -
J gene: TRBJ2-2
V gene: TRBV12-3/TRBV12-4

CDR3 protein: CSASISTYEQYF
CDR3 DNA: TGCAGTGCTAGTATTTCCACTTACGAGCAGTACTTC
CDR3 length: 12
clone size: -
D gene: -
J gene: TRBJ2-7
V gene: TRBV20-1

CDR3 protein: CSALRDRAETQYF
CDR3 DNA: TGCAGTGCTCTCCGGGACAGGGCCGAGACCCAGTACTTC
CDR3 length: 13
clone size: many
D gene: TRBD1
J gene: TRBJ2-5
V gene: TRBV20-1

CDR3 protein: CASSQGPGQGEETQYF
CDR3 DNA: TGTGCCAGCAGCCAGGGACCGGGACAGGGTGAAGAGACCCAGTACTTC
CDR3 length: 16
clone size: -
D gene: TRBD1
J gene: TRBJ2-5
V gene: TRBV14

CDR3 protein: CSVDRADRALINTEAFF
CDR3 DNA: TGCAGCGTCGATAGGGCAGACAGGGCTCTTATCAACACTGAAGCTTTCTTT
CDR3 length: 17
clone size: many
D gene: TRBD1
J gene: TRBJ1-1
V gene: TRBV29-1

CDR3 protein: CASSPNLVPNTEAFF
CDR3 DNA: TGTGCCAGCAGTCCAAATCTAGTTCCGAACACTGAAGCTTTCTTT
CDR3 length: 15
clone size: many
D gene: -
J gene: TRBJ1-1
V gene: TRBV2

CDR3 protein: CASSLLVTRNTGELFF
CDR3 DNA: TGTGCCAGCAGCTTACTCGTCACCAGGAACACCGGGGAGCTGTTTTTT
CDR3 length: 16
clone size: few
D gene: -
J gene: TRBJ2-2
V gene: TRBV5-4

CDR3 protein: CVSSQDYREQYF
CDR3 DNA: TGTGTCAGCAGCCAAGATTACCGGGAGCAGTACTTC
CDR3 length: 12
clone size: -
D gene: -
J gene: TRBJ2-7
V gene: TRBV14

CDR3 protein: CARGSKTGVNTGELFF
CDR3 DNA: TGTGCCAGAGGCAGCAAAACAGGGGTCAACACCGGGGAGCTGTTTTTT
CDR3 length: 16
clone size: few
D gene: TRBD1
J gene: TRBJ2-2
V gene: TRBV6-2/TRBV6-3

CDR3 protein: CASGGGQGAREKLFF
CDR3 DNA: TGTGCCAGCGGGGGAGGACAGGGGGCACGTGAAAAACTGTTTTTT
CDR3 length: 15
clone size: -
D gene: TRBD1
J gene: TRBJ1-4
V gene: TRBV6-1

CDR3 protein: CASSSPGRPVQGGSYNEQFF
CDR3 DNA: TGTGCCAGCAGCAGTCCGGGACGGCCGGTTCAAGGGGGCTCCTACAATGAGCAGTTCTTC
CDR3 length: 20
clone size: many
D gene: -
J gene: TRBJ2-1
V gene: TRBV7-9

CDR3 protein: CSVTKGTGSTGELFF
CDR3 DNA: TGCAGCGTTACCAAGGGGACAGGGAGTACCGGGGAGCTGTTTTTT
CDR3 length: 15
clone size: -
D gene: TRBD1
J gene: TRBJ2-2
V gene: TRBV29-1

CDR3 protein: CASSYRQGATLRNEQFF
CDR3 DNA: TGTGCCAGCAGTTACCGGCAGGGGGCGACTCTAAGGAATGAGCAGTTCTTC
CDR3 length: 17
clone size: many
D gene: TRBD1
J gene: TRBJ2-1
V gene: TRBV6-2/TRBV6-3

CDR3 protein: CSVGLGPGYGYTF
CDR3 DNA: TGCAGCGTTGGACTTGGGCCAGGATATGGCTACACCTTC
CDR3 length: 13
clone size: few
D gene: -
J gene: TRBJ1-2
V gene: TRBV29-1

CDR3 protein: CASSLWSPGLAGAPDPYEQYF
CDR3 DNA: TGTGCCAGCAGCTTATGGTCTCCGGGACTAGCGGGCGCGCCGGATCCCTACGAGCAGTACTTC
CDR3 length: 21
clone size: few
D gene: TRBD2
J gene: TRBJ2-7
V gene: TRBV11-1

CDR3 protein: CAWSVPDTQYF
CDR3 DNA: TGTGCCTGGAGTGTGCCAGATACGCAGTATTTT
CDR3 length: 11
clone size: many
D gene: -
J gene: TRBJ2-3
V gene: TRBV30

CDR3 protein: CASSLIAGGGYEQYF
CDR3 DNA: TGTGCCAGCAGCTTAATAGCGGGAGGTGGCTACGAGCAGTACTTC
CDR3 length: 15
clone size: -
D gene: TRBD2
J gene: TRBJ2-7
V gene: TRBV11-2

CDR3 protein: CASTSRGGGSDYTF
CDR3 DNA: TGTGCCAGCACCTCAAGGGGTGGGGGCTCGGACTACACCTTC
CDR3 length: 14
clone size: many
D gene: -
J gene: TRBJ1-2
V gene: TRBV3-1

CDR3 protein: CASSEDSFGELFF
CDR3 DNA: TGTGCCAGCAGTGAGGACAGCTTCGGGGAGCTGTTTTTT
CDR3 length: 13
clone size: many
D gene: -
J gene: TRBJ2-2
V gene: TRBV2

CDR3 protein: CASSPTTSSEAFF
CDR3 DNA: TGCGCCAGCAGCCCAACGACAAGTTCTGAAGCTTTCTTT
CDR3 length: 13
clone size: many
D gene: -
J gene: TRBJ1-1
V gene: TRBV5-1

CDR3 protein: CGTRAGGPNEQFF
CDR3 DNA: TGCGGAACTCGGGCAGGGGGGCCCAATGAGCAGTTCTTC
CDR3 length: 13
clone size: -
D gene: -
J gene: TRBJ2-1
V gene: TRBV29-1

CDR3 protein: CASSIDSGDNQPQHF
CDR3 DNA: TGTGCCAGTAGTATAGATTCTGGGGACAATCAGCCCCAGCATTTT
CDR3 length: 15
clone size: -
D gene: -
J gene: TRBJ1-5
V gene: TRBV19

CDR3 protein: CASSPGTAHYGYTF
CDR3 DNA: TGTGCCAGCAGCCCCGGGACAGCCCACTATGGCTACACCTTC
CDR3 length: 14
clone size: many
D gene: TRBD1
J gene: TRBJ1-2
V gene: TRBV28

CDR3 protein: CASSTSGLDTGELFF
CDR3 DNA: TGTGCCAGCAGCACTAGCGGCCTGGACACCGGGGAGCTGTTTTTT
CDR3 length: 15
clone size: many
D gene: TRBD2
J gene: TRBJ2-2
V gene: TRBV11-2

CDR3 protein: CASSLLRRNTGELFF
CDR3 DNA: TGTGCCAGCAGCTTATTGCGGCGAAACACCGGGGAGCTGTTTTTT
CDR3 length: 15
clone size: many
D gene: -
J gene: TRBJ2-2
V gene: TRBV7-2

CDR3 protein: CASSQEGDRPGETQYF
CDR3 DNA: TGTGCCAGCAGCCAAGAGGGGGACAGGCCTGGGGAGACCCAGTACTTC
CDR3 length: 16
clone size: many
D gene: TRBD1
J gene: TRBJ2-5
V gene: TRBV4-2

CDR3 protein: CASSSRPRDRGLSYEQYF
CDR3 DNA: TGTGCCAGCAGTTCCCGGCCTCGGGACAGGGGGCTATCCTACGAGCAGTACTTC
CDR3 length: 18
clone size: many
D gene: TRBD1
J gene: TRBJ2-7
V gene: TRBV28

CDR3 protein: CASSLGGQGFYEQYF
CDR3 DNA: TGTGCCAGCAGCTTAGGGGGACAGGGCTTCTACGAGCAGTACTTC
CDR3 length: 15
clone size: many
D gene: TRBD1
J gene: TRBJ2-7
V gene: TRBV7-8

CDR3 protein: CASSYEAGGINEQFF
CDR3 DNA: TGTGCCAGCAGTTACGAGGCGGGAGGCATCAATGAGCAGTTCTTC
CDR3 length: 15
clone size: many
D gene: TRBD2
J gene: TRBJ2-1
V gene: TRBV6-1

CDR3 protein: CASSFPTGGLNTEAFF
CDR3 DNA: TGTGCCAGCAGTTTCCCTACGGGGGGATTGAACACTGAAGCTTTCTTT
CDR3 length: 16
clone size: many
D gene: -
J gene: TRBJ1-1
V gene: TRBV28

CDR3 protein: CASSLGGVNYGYTF
CDR3 DNA: TGTGCCAGCAGCTTAGGTGGGGTTAACTATGGCTACACCTTC
CDR3 length: 14
clone size: -
D gene: -
J gene: TRBJ1-2
V gene: TRBV7-9

CDR3 protein: CASSYSPLSSYNEQFF
CDR3 DNA: TGTGCCAGCAGTTACTCGCCCCTCAGCTCCTACAATGAGCAGTTCTTC
CDR3 length: 16
clone size: -
D gene: -
J gene: TRBJ2-1
V gene: TRBV2

CDR3 protein: CASSLNAAGRAETQYF
CDR3 DNA: TGTGCCAGCAGCTTAAATGCCGCCGGCAGGGCAGAGACCCAGTACTTC
CDR3 length: 16
clone size: many
D gene: -
J gene: TRBJ2-5
V gene: TRBV7-8

CDR3 protein: CASSLGDTHNEQFF
CDR3 DNA: TGCGCCAGCAGCTTGGGGGACACCCACAATGAGCAGTTCTTC
CDR3 length: 14
clone size: few
D gene: -
J gene: TRBJ2-1
V gene: TRBV5-1

CDR3 protein: CASSVGGRGSEQYF
CDR3 DNA: TGTGCCAGCAGCGTAGGAGGACGTGGTAGCGAGCAGTACTTC
CDR3 length: 14
clone size: many
D gene: -
J gene: TRBJ2-7
V gene: TRBV9

CDR3 protein: CASSLVETGTGAFF
CDR3 DNA: TGTGCCAGCAGCTTAGTTGAGACAGGAACCGGAGCTTTCTTT
CDR3 length: 14
clone size: few
D gene: -
J gene: TRBJ1-1
V gene: TRBV11-2

CDR3 protein: CASSFGRTRNTEAFF
CDR3 DNA: TGTGCCAGCAGTTTTGGTAGAACCCGGAACACTGAAGCTTTCTTT
CDR3 length: 15
clone size: many
D gene: -
J gene: TRBJ1-1
V gene: TRBV27